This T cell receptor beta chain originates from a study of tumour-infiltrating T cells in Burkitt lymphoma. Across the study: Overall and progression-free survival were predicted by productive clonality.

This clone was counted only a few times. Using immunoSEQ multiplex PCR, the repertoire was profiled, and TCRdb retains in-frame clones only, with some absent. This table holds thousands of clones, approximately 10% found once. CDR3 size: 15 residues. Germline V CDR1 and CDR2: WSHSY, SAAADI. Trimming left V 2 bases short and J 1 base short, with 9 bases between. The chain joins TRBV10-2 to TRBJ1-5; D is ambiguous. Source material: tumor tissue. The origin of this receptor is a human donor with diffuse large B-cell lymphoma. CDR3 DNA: TGCGCCAGCAGTGAGGGGGATGGGAGCAATCAGCCCCAGCATTTT. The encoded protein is CASSEGDGSNQPQHF.